The sequence of this TCR beta chain was determined in a study of early T cells in non-severe SARS-CoV-2 infection. Turning to the study itself: Sequenced bulk RNA came from whole blood that was unsorted, and chains were unpaired. Study-level findings and limits: Matching against VDJdb likely underestimated virus-specific expansions, favoring anti-spike CD8.

TCRdb re-derived calls from the 5' RACE reads in MiXCR, one entry per CDR3 protein. The top ten hold approximately 7.5% of the sample, which has tens of thousands of distinct CDR3 sequences, approximately 15% seen once. This clonotype was counted between two and nine times. Its antigen is as yet unknown. This CDR3 has 14 residues. The germline gives CDR1 DFQATT, CDR2 SNEGSKA (reference sequence). The V segment lost 5 bases and the J segment 6 bases; nucleotides outside the gene matches: 5. The sample comprised whole blood. V gene TRBV20-1 combines with J gene TRBJ2-1; 12 bases are a match to TRBD2. The source of this sequence is an adult who was a healthcare worker with PCR-confirmed SARS-CoV-2 infection or an uninfected control (not recorded which). The CDR3 sequence: CSAPSGRAPNEQFF. Written as DNA, the CDR3 is TGCAGTGCTCCTAGCGGGAGGGCACCCAATGAGCAGTTCTTC.